These T cell receptor beta chains were read from a single sample in a study of T cell responses to AZD1222 COVID-19 vaccine. TCRdb keeps only in-frame clones here, not all; method: immunoSEQ multiplex PCR. The sample holds around 150,000 clones, about 90% seen once. The sequenced sample was peripheral blood, obtained on day 0 of MenACWY control vaccination. The receptors here all came from an adult in good health. CDR3s include the opening cysteine and the closing phenylalanine or tryptophan. D genes are given only for firm matches. Only some rows state a clone size, as once, few, many or a class for expanded clones.

size: -
D: -
V: TRBV29-1
J: TRBJ1-4
CDR3: CSVEDRQGNEKLFF
DNA: TGCAGCGTTGAAGATCGGCAGGGTAATGAAAAACTGTTTTTT

size: once
D: -
V: TRBV2
J: TRBJ1-5
CDR3: CASERAGGSRNQPQHF
DNA: TGTGCCAGCGAGAGAGCGGGGGGCAGTAGAAATCAGCCCCAGCATTTT

size: -
D: -
V: TRBV6-4
J: TRBJ1-5
CDR3: CASSDSGAILNQPQHF
DNA: TGTGCCAGCAGTGACTCGGGGGCCATCTTGAATCAGCCCCAGCATTTT

size: -
D: -
V: TRBV19
J: TRBJ1-4
CDR3: CASSTQGSNEKLFF
DNA: TGTGCCAGTAGCACTCAGGGATCTAATGAAAAACTGTTTTTT

size: -
D: TRBD2
V: TRBV19
J: TRBJ2-7
CDR3: CASSMGLARPYEQYF
DNA: TGTGCCAGTAGTATGGGACTAGCGAGACCCTACGAGCAGTACTTC

size: few
D: -
V: TRBV7-9
J: TRBJ1-1
CDR3: CASSLAMGTSAPSHF
DNA: TGTGCCAGCAGCTTAGCGATGGGGACATCAGCTCCGAGCCACTTT

size: few
D: -
V: TRBV25-1
J: TRBJ2-6
CDR3: CASSARRDGASGANVLTF
DNA: TGTGCCAGCAGTGCACGACGGGACGGAGCCTCTGGGGCCAACGTCCTGACTTTC

size: -
D: -
V: TRBV12-5
J: TRBJ1-2
CDR3: CASGLDGVKTLYGYTF
DNA: TGTGCTAGTGGTTTGGACGGGGTAAAGACCCTCTATGGCTACACCTTC

size: -
D: TRBD2
V: TRBV6-6
J: TRBJ2-1
CDR3: CASSLLARLAGGGPSYNEQFF
DNA: TGTGCCAGCAGTCTTCTGGCAAGACTAGCGGGAGGAGGCCCCTCCTACAATGAGCAGTTCTTC

size: -
D: -
V: TRBV19
J: TRBJ1-2
CDR3: CASVGPRPSNYGYTF
DNA: TGTGCCAGTGTTGGACCGAGGCCCAGTAACTATGGCTACACCTTC

size: -
D: -
V: TRBV7-6
J: TRBJ2-1
CDR3: CASSTFWARYNEQFF
DNA: TGTGCCAGCAGCACCTTTTGGGCGCGGTACAATGAGCAGTTCTTC

size: -
D: TRBD1
V: TRBV9
J: TRBJ2-5
CDR3: CASGTEETQYF
DNA: TGTGCATCCGGGACAGAAGAGACCCAGTACTTC

size: -
D: TRBD2
V: TRBV20-1
J: TRBJ2-1
CDR3: CSASLSSGRINEQFF
DNA: TGCAGTGCTAGTCTGTCTAGCGGGAGAATCAATGAGCAGTTCTTC

size: -
D: -
V: TRBV27
J: TRBJ1-6
CDR3: CASKRDRARPNSPLHF
DNA: TGTGCCAGCAAGCGTGACCGAGCCAGGCCTAATTCACCCCTCCACTTT

size: -
D: -
V: TRBV19
J: TRBJ1-5
CDR3: CASSSGGYNQPQHF
DNA: TGTGCCAGTAGTAGTGGGGGATACAATCAGCCCCAGCATTTT

size: -
D: TRBD2
V: TRBV3-1/TRBV3-2
J: TRBJ2-7
CDR3: CASSPLAGPTYEQYF
DNA: TGTGCCAGCAGTCCATTAGCGGGCCCAACCTACGAGCAGTACTTC

size: once
D: TRBD1
V: TRBV24-1
J: TRBJ2-1
CDR3: CATSETGQALSYNEQFF
DNA: TGTGCCACCAGTGAAACCGGACAGGCCCTCTCCTACAATGAGCAGTTCTTC

size: -
D: -
V: TRBV30
J: TRBJ1-6
CDR3: CAWSTGTEISLHF
DNA: TGTGCCTGGTCCACCGGGACGGAAATTTCCCTCCACTTT

size: -
D: -
V: TRBV7-8
J: TRBJ1-3
CDR3: CASSFDSLSGNTIYF
DNA: TGTGCCAGCAGCTTCGACTCCCTCTCTGGAAACACCATATATTTT

size: -
D: TRBD1
V: TRBV4-3
J: TRBJ2-5
CDR3: CASSQELAGGQETQYF
DNA: TGCGCCAGCAGCCAAGAGTTGGCAGGGGGCCAAGAGACCCAGTACTTC

size: -
D: -
V: TRBV27
J: TRBJ1-1
CDR3: CASSLGQGGTEAFF
DNA: TGTGCCAGCAGTTTAGGGCAGGGAGGCACTGAAGCTTTCTTT

size: -
D: -
V: TRBV21-1
J: TRBJ2-7
CDR3: CASRLASPTYEQYF
DNA: TGTGCCAGCCGACTAGCGAGTCCCACCTACGAGCAGTACTTC

size: -
D: -
V: TRBV5-1
J: TRBJ2-7
CDR3: CASSFSVGGLDYEQYF
DNA: TGCGCCAGCAGCTTCTCCGTGGGGGGGCTAGACTACGAGCAGTACTTC

size: -
D: -
V: TRBV7-2
J: TRBJ1-3
CDR3: CASSLHPSGGGNTIYF
DNA: TGTGCCAGCAGCTTACACCCCTCGGGCGGAGGAAACACCATATATTTT

size: -
D: -
V: TRBV7-9
J: TRBJ2-5
CDR3: CASSLGPASGETQYF
DNA: TGTGCCAGCAGCTTAGGTCCAGCGAGCGGGGAGACCCAGTACTTC

size: -
D: -
V: TRBV6-5
J: TRBJ1-1
CDR3: CASSRSGLEAFF
DNA: TGTGCCAGTTCCCGGTCAGGACTGGAAGCTTTCTTT

size: -
D: -
V: TRBV9
J: TRBJ2-7
CDR3: CASSVEDSLYEQYF
DNA: TGTGCCAGCAGCGTAGAGGACTCGCTCTACGAGCAGTACTTC

size: -
D: -
V: TRBV6-4
J: TRBJ2-7
CDR3: CASSMTAHEQYF
DNA: TGTGCCAGCTCTATGACGGCCCACGAGCAGTACTTC

size: -
D: TRBD2
V: TRBV9
J: TRBJ2-1
CDR3: CASSPRGDHYNEQFF
DNA: TGTGCCAGCAGCCCTCGGGGGGACCACTACAATGAGCAGTTCTTC

size: -
D: -
V: TRBV24-1
J: TRBJ2-7
CDR3: CATSATRGEQYF
DNA: TGTGCCACCAGTGCCACGCGTGGCGAGCAGTACTTC

size: -
D: TRBD1
V: TRBV7-2
J: TRBJ1-5
CDR3: CASSFTGQGNQPQHF
DNA: TGTGCCAGCAGCTTCACTGGACAGGGCAATCAGCCCCAGCATTTT

size: -
D: TRBD2
V: TRBV5-1
J: TRBJ2-2
CDR3: CASSLASGRADGELFF
DNA: TGCGCCAGCAGCTTGGCCAGCGGGAGGGCCGACGGGGAGCTGTTTTTT

size: -
D: TRBD1
V: TRBV30
J: TRBJ1-1
CDR3: CAWSKPGQVLTEAFF
DNA: TGTGCCTGGAGTAAGCCGGGACAGGTCTTAACTGAAGCTTTCTTT

size: -
D: TRBD2
V: TRBV7-8
J: TRBJ2-1
CDR3: CASSRALGLVNEQFF
DNA: TGTGCCAGCAGCCGTGCCCTGGGACTAGTGAATGAGCAGTTCTTC

size: -
D: -
V: TRBV27
J: TRBJ2-7
CDR3: CASSSSATYEQYF
DNA: TGTGCCAGCAGTTCTAGCGCAACCTACGAGCAGTACTTC

size: -
D: -
V: TRBV11-3
J: TRBJ2-7
CDR3: CASSRPGPPNF
DNA: TGTGCCAGCAGCCGACCGGGACCACCCAACTTC

size: -
D: -
V: TRBV3-1/TRBV3-2
J: TRBJ2-7
CDR3: CASRQAGGISYEQYF
DNA: TGTGCCAGCAGGCAAGCAGGGGGGATATCCTACGAGCAGTACTTC

size: -
D: -
V: TRBV19
J: TRBJ1-5
CDR3: CASSIGRNQPQHF
DNA: TGTGCTAGTAGTATAGGTCGCAATCAGCCCCAGCATTTT

size: -
D: -
V: TRBV30
J: TRBJ1-3
CDR3: CACGLGSTKADSGNTIYF
DNA: TGTGCCTGCGGACTAGGGTCAACGAAAGCGGACTCTGGAAACACCATATATTTT

size: -
D: -
V: TRBV28
J: TRBJ1-2
CDR3: CASTDPIDSGYTF
DNA: TGTGCCAGCACCGACCCAATTGATTCGGGCTACACCTTC

size: -
D: -
V: TRBV24-1
J: TRBJ2-5
CDR3: CATSDLGSQETQYF
DNA: TGTGCCACCAGTGATTTGGGTTCGCAAGAGACCCAGTACTTC

size: few
D: -
V: TRBV7-3
J: TRBJ2-6
CDR3: CASSPEFRGSGANVLTF
DNA: TGTGCCAGCAGCCCCGAATTTAGGGGCTCTGGGGCCAACGTCCTGACTTTC

size: -
D: TRBD2
V: TRBV3-1/TRBV3-2
J: TRBJ2-2
CDR3: CASSPSGLAVPGELFF
DNA: TGTGCCAGCAGCCCATCGGGACTAGCGGTTCCCGGGGAGCTGTTTTTT

size: -
D: TRBD2
V: TRBV19
J: TRBJ2-3
CDR3: CASSIVGGSRSDTQYF
DNA: TGTGCCAGTAGTATAGTAGGCGGGAGTAGATCAGATACGCAGTATTTT

size: once
D: -
V: TRBV19
J: TRBJ1-5
CDR3: CASSFFIGSRIDQPQHF
DNA: TGTGCCAGTAGTTTTTTCATAGGGTCTAGGATCGATCAGCCCCAGCATTTT

size: once
D: TRBD1
V: TRBV28
J: TRBJ1-2
CDR3: CASRRKGAHGYTF
DNA: TGTGCCAGCAGGCGAAAGGGGGCCCATGGCTACACCTTC

size: -
D: -
V: TRBV7-2
J: TRBJ2-7
CDR3: CASSLSTEGGDPYEQYF
DNA: TGTGCCAGCAGCTTATCAACGGAGGGAGGCGACCCCTACGAGCAGTACTTC

size: -
D: TRBD1
V: TRBV28
J: TRBJ1-6
CDR3: CASSPRLGQDYSYNSPLHF
DNA: TGTGCCAGCAGCCCCAGGCTAGGACAGGATTACTCCTATAATTCACCCCTCCACTTT

size: -
D: -
V: TRBV4-2
J: TRBJ2-3
CDR3: CASSQGRQSTDTQYF
DNA: TGTGCCAGCAGCCAAGGGCGACAGAGCACAGATACGCAGTATTTT

size: -
D: TRBD2
V: TRBV5-1
J: TRBJ2-5
CDR3: CASHSGSRQETQYF
DNA: TGCGCCAGCCATAGCGGGAGCCGCCAAGAGACCCAGTACTTC

size: -
D: -
V: TRBV12-5
J: TRBJ2-1
CDR3: CASGLPSSANYNEQFF
DNA: TGTGCTAGTGGTTTGCCCTCTAGCGCCAACTACAATGAGCAGTTCTTC

size: -
D: -
V: TRBV10-3
J: TRBJ1-6
CDR3: CAISEGGQVDSPLHF
DNA: TGTGCCATCAGTGAGGGGGGGCAGGTTGATTCACCCCTCCACTTT

size: -
D: -
V: TRBV7-8
J: TRBJ2-4
CDR3: CASSRTGTPGGNIQYF
DNA: TGTGCCAGCAGCCGTACCGGGACTCCAGGTGGGAACATTCAGTACTTC

size: -
D: -
V: TRBV3-1/TRBV3-2
J: TRBJ2-2
CDR3: CASSQGTFSGELFF
DNA: TGTGCCAGCAGCCAAGGGACGTTCTCCGGGGAGCTGTTTTTT

size: once
D: TRBD1
V: TRBV5-4
J: TRBJ2-7
CDR3: CASSKSTGVNYEQYF
DNA: TGTGCCAGCAGCAAGTCCACAGGGGTTAACTACGAGCAGTACTTC

size: few
D: TRBD1
V: TRBV5-6
J: TRBJ1-1
CDR3: CASSRLPGQGQGNTEAFF
DNA: TGTGCCAGCAGCCGGCTGCCGGGACAGGGGCAGGGAAACACTGAAGCTTTCTTT